This T cell receptor (beta chain) comes out of a study of technical replicates of blood from several donors. The data were produced by immunoSEQ multiplex PCR, yet TCRdb's version contains in-frame clones alone and is incomplete. The sample gives approximately 100,000 clones, nearly 96% of which show up once; 0.2% to 0.25% is in the top ten. Trimming removed 1 base at V and 1 base at J, with 14 bases between. Germline CDR1 is SEHNR and CDR2 is FQNEAQ (reference sequence). The CDR3 is 18 residues long. This chain joins TRBV7-9 and TRBJ2-6, with a possible D match to TRBD2 (6 bases). Material for sequencing was T cells isolated from PBMCs. The TCR sequence derives from a human donor in good health. Here the CDR3 DNA reads TGTGCCAGCAGCTTAGGAAGAGTAGGACTATCTGGGGCCAACGTCCTGACTTTC. Its translation is CASSLGRVGLSGANVLTF.